The 32 T cell receptor beta chains listed next were all sequenced from one sample in a study of shared clonotypes between healthy human individuals. The assay was immunoSEQ multiplex PCR, and TCRdb's table has in-frame clones only and misses some. Found here are roughly 1 million clones, about three quarters of them singletons; the top ten hold less than 1.5%. The specimen was memory CD4+ T cells sorted from blood. The subset was: CD45RA-negative fraction. These receptors all come from a man aged 18-30 years in good health.

The chain is built from TRBV30 and TRBJ1-6, with no clear D. The CDR3 has 16 amino acids. V was cut by 3 bases and J by 0 bases, with 12 bases left in between. Germline assignment: CDR1 GTSNPN and CDR2 SVGIG (reference sequence). The CDR3 loop is CAWSPRSSSYNSPLHF. The DNA for the CDR3 is TGTGCCTGGAGCCCTCGATCGAGCTCCTATAATTCACCCCTCCACTTT.

This chain links TRBV10-3 with TRBJ2-3, with 8 positions matching TRBD2. The germline CDR1 and CDR2 sequences are ENHRY and SYGVKD. The junction had 4 bases not matched to a gene; V was cut back by 3 bases and J by 2 bases. This CDR3 has 15 residues. CDR3 in amino acids: CAISDTGGITDTQYF. The CDR3 DNA follows: TGTGCCATCAGTGATACGGGGGGGATCACAGATACGCAGTATTTT.

For this clone: Other nucleotide sequences in the sample specify the same CDR3. The genes are TRBV7-9 and TRBJ2-3, with a weak D call TRBD1 (6 bases). CDR1 and CDR2 from the germline V gene are SEHNR and FQNEAQ (reference sequence). The V gene lost 0 bases and the J gene lost 3 bases, with 10 bases spanning the gap. The CDR3 is made up of 15 amino acids. The CDR3 sequence: CASSLAGAGTDTQYF. The CDR3 DNA follows: TGTGCCAGCAGCTTAGCGGGGGCTGGGACAGATACGCAGTATTTT. Based on the CDR3 plus reference TRBV7-9 and TRBJ2-3, the full variable domain is DTGVSQNPRHKITKRGQNVTFRCDPISEHNRLYWYRQTLGQGPEFLTYFQNEAQLEKSRLLSDRFSAERPKGSFSTLEIQRTEQGDSAMYLCASSLAGAGTDTQYFGPGTRLTVL.

The genes are TRBV7-9 and TRBJ2-7, with 11 bases matching TRBD1. The CDR3 consists of 15 residues. The germline CDR1 and CDR2 sequences are SEHNR and FQNEAQ (reference sequence). Trimming removed 1 base from V and 5 bases from J; junction bases left unmatched: 4. The CDR3 nucleotides are TGTGCCAGCAGCTTAGTAGGACAGGGGGCTAACGAGCAGTACTTC. Its translation: CASSLVGQGANEQYF.

The genes are TRBV5-1 and TRBJ1-5; TRBD1 is a possible D gene (6 bases). Germline assignment: CDR1 SGHRS and CDR2 YFSETQ. V gave up 2 bases and J gave up 7 bases, with 19 bases separating them. There are 16 residues in the CDR3. The CDR3 bases are TGCGCCAGCAGCTTAGGGGACGCGACAGGCAGGCAGCCCCAGCATTTT. It yields the protein CASSLGDATGRQPQHF.

This chain uses TRBV2 with TRBJ1-1; D may be TRBD1 (6 bases). CDR1 and CDR2 from the germline V gene are SNHLY and FYNNEI. The length of the CDR3 is 15 residues. Trimming removed 5 bases at V and 4 bases at J, with 17 bases between. The CDR3 loop reads CASSSQGTGTTEAFF. CDR3 bases: TGTGCCAGCAGTTCCCAAGGAACAGGGACCACTGAAGCTTTCTTT.

V and J are TRBV29-1 and TRBJ2-1; D gene unclear. CDR1 is SQVTM and CDR2 is ANQGSEA in the germline V gene. The V end lost 7 bases, the J end lost 0 bases, and 10 bases lay between the germline ends. This CDR3 spans 13 amino acids. The CDR3 region has the DNA TGCAGCGGTGGCGGAAGCTCCTACAATGAGCAGTTCTTC. This translates into CSGGGSSYNEQFF.

The rearrangement joins TRBV19 to TRBJ1-2; D is perhaps TRBD1 (5 bases). The CDR3 contains 13 residues. Germline CDR1 LNHDA, CDR2 SQIVND (reference sequence). V dropped 0 bases and J dropped 7 bases, with 9 bases sitting between them. CDR3 region: CASSIDWQGGYTF. CDR3 nucleotides: TGTGCCAGTAGTATAGATTGGCAGGGTGGCTACACCTTC.

The genes are TRBV6-5 and TRBJ1-6, with TRBD1 matching over 7 bases. CDR1 and CDR2 (germline): MNHEY, SVGAGI. Trimming at V came to 0 bases and at J to 7 bases, leaving 3 bases not matched to a gene. This CDR3 has 15 amino acids. CDR3 DNA: TGTGCCAGCAGTTACTCGACAGGGAAAAATTCACCCCTCCACTTT. Protein product: CASSYSTGKNSPLHF.

The V call is TRBV10-3, the J call TRBJ2-3; weak D call: TRBD2 (6 bases). Trimming shortened V by 2 bases and J by 0 bases, and 12 bases separated the two germline ends. Per the germline V gene, CDR1 is ENHRY and CDR2 is SYGVKD. This CDR3 contains 16 residues. The CDR3: CAISEIAGSSTDTQYF. CDR3 in DNA: TGTGCCATCAGTGAGATTGCGGGATCTAGCACAGATACGCAGTATTTT.

DNA for the CDR3: TGTGCCTGGAGTCGCTTGCGGGACACCAACTATGGCTACACCTTC. Protein: CAWSRLRDTNYGYTF. The V gene is TRBV30, the J gene TRBJ1-2, with D perhaps matching TRBD1 (6 bases). The CDR3 is 15 residues long. CDR1 is GTSNPN and CDR2 is SVGIG in the germline V gene (reference sequence). V was shortened by 2 bases and J by 2 bases, with 15 bases between the two germline ends. Supplemented by reference TRBV30 and TRBJ1-2, the full variable domain reads SQTIHQWPATLVQPVGSPLSLECTVEGTSNPNLYWYRQAAGRGLQLLFYSVGIGQISSEVPQNLSASRPQDRQFILSSKKLLLSDSGFYLCAWSRLRDTNYGYTFGSGTRLTVV.

In this sample, this clone turned up a few times. CDR3 nucleotides: TGTGCCTGGGGACAGGGTGGGAATTCACCCCTCCACTTT. It specifies CAWGQGGNSPLHF. The chain joins TRBV30 to TRBJ1-6; 8 positions match TRBD1. This CDR3 is 13 amino acids long. The V segment lost 5 bases and the J segment 7 bases; nucleotides outside the gene matches: 4. The V gene's germline CDR1 is GTSNPN and CDR2 SVGIG (reference sequence).

This clone was counted only a few times. The chain couples TRBV10-3 to TRBJ2-3; the match to TRBD2 covers 10 bases. V was clipped by 7 bases and J by 4 bases; unmatched bases: 5. The CDR3 consists of 14 residues. Germline V CDR1 and CDR2: ENHRY, SYGVKD. The CDR3 spells CAITSSGGADTQYF. The CDR3, as DNA: TGTGCCATCACCTCGAGCGGGGGGGCAGATACGCAGTATTTT.

Here the CDR3 reads CASSQTGASTDTQYF. The DNA for the CDR3 is TGTGCCAGCAGCCAGACAGGAGCTAGCACAGATACGCAGTATTTT. V and J are TRBV6-5 and TRBJ2-3; D is perhaps TRBD1 (6 bases). The CDR3 consists of 15 residues. The germline CDR1 and CDR2 sequences are MNHEY and SVGAGI. V was clipped by 6 bases and J by 0 bases, with 13 bases between them.

As concerns this clone: Within the sample, other DNA sequences also encode this same CDR3. The rearrangement uses TRBV7-2 and TRBJ1-6; 7 nucleotides match TRBD1. Losses at the gene ends were 4 bases for V and 3 bases for J; bases not matched to a gene: 0. The CDR3 extends over 14 amino acids. The V gene's germline CDR1 is SGHTA and CDR2 FQGNSA. The CDR3 DNA sequence: TGTGCCAGCAGCTGGGACAGCTATAATTCACCCCTCCACTTT. This encodes CASSWDSYNSPLHF.

This clone was seen only a few times. This chain joins TRBV28 and TRBJ1-6; D not resolved. V shed 6 bases and J shed 0 bases, with 9 bases lying between them. The germline V gene has CDR1 MDHEN and CDR2 SYDVKM. This CDR3 has 15 residues. The CDR3, as DNA: TGTGCCAGCAGGCGGCGGGGCTCCTATAATTCACCCCTCCACTTT. This encodes CASRRRGSYNSPLHF.

In DNA form, the CDR3 reads TGTGCCAGTAGTCGACAGATTTCCTACAATGAGCAGTTCTTC. It codes for CASSRQISYNEQFF. This chain links TRBV19 with TRBJ2-1, with D maybe TRBD1 (5 bases). V lost 5 bases to trimming and J lost 1 base, with 9 bases between them. The CDR3 loop spans 14 amino acids. Germline CDR1 LNHDA, CDR2 SQIVND (reference sequence).

With respect to this clone: Distinct nucleotide sequences in the sample also encode this CDR3. The genes are TRBV9 and TRBJ1-3; D is undetermined. The CDR3 length is 14 residues. Deletions cut 0 bases from V and 4 bases from J, with 8 bases between. Germline V lookup: CDR1 SGDLS, CDR2 YYNGEE. DNA of the CDR3: TGTGCCAGCAGCGTAGGCGCCGACGGAAACACCATATATTTT. This gives the protein CASSVGADGNTIYF. Filled out from reference TRBV9 and TRBJ1-3, the complete variable domain reads DSGVTQTPKHLITATGQRVTLRCSPRSGDLSVYWYQQSLDQGLQFLIQYYNGEERAKGNILERFSAQQFPDLHSELNLSSLELGDSALYFCASSVGADGNTIYFGEGSWLTVV.

This chain links TRBV5-1 with TRBJ2-7; 7 bases fit TRBD1. Germline assignment: CDR1 SGHRS and CDR2 YFSETQ. The CDR3 loop spans 14 amino acids. With V trimmed by 4 bases and J by 0 bases, 4 bases remained unmatched. CDR3 sequence reads: CASSTGQTSYEQYF. CDR3 coding DNA: TGCGCCAGCAGCACGGGACAGACCTCCTACGAGCAGTACTTC.

This clone has more than one count but fewer than ten. CDR3 loop: CASSERDNEAFF. DNA of the CDR3: TGTGCCAGCAGTGAAAGGGACAACGAAGCTTTCTTT. J is TRBJ1-1 and V is TRBV6-1; the D gene is possibly TRBD1 (6 bases). V was clipped by 2 bases and J by 8 bases, with 9 bases between them. CDR1 is MNHNS and CDR2 is SASEGT in the germline V gene. This CDR3 is 12 amino acids long.

The rearrangement uses TRBV18 and TRBJ2-7; D gene ambiguous. Germline V CDR1 and CDR2: KGHSH, LQKENI. This CDR3 region has 12 residues. Trimming took 2 bases from V and 8 from J, leaving 10 bases between them. The CDR3 loop reads CASSPSTEKQYF. CDR3 nucleotide sequence: TGTGCCAGCTCACCATCCACAGAGAAGCAGTACTTC.

This rearrangement joins TRBV15 to TRBJ2-7, with D possibly TRBD1 on 6 matching bases. This CDR3 comprises 13 residues. V was cut by 4 bases and J by 2 bases, with 9 bases left in between. Germline V gives CDR1 LNHNV, CDR2 YYDKDF (reference sequence). The CDR3 DNA is TGTGCCACCAGCATTAGGGGGACCTACGAGCAGTACTTC. It codes for CATSIRGTYEQYF.

To note about this clone: Other DNA sequences from this sample encode an identical CDR3 as well. The chain employs TRBV27 and TRBJ1-5, with D unclear. The CDR3 is 15 amino acids. Trimming shortened V by 6 bases and J by 0 bases, and 12 bases separated the two germline ends. CDR1 MNHEY and CDR2 SMNVEV come from the germline V gene (reference sequence). CDR3 sequence reads: CASSQGRISNQPQHF. The CDR3 nucleotides are TGTGCCAGCAGCCAAGGACGGATTAGCAATCAGCCCCAGCATTTT.

The chain combines TRBV7-2 with TRBJ2-5; 8 bases agree with TRBD1. The V segment lost 1 base and the J segment 7 bases; nucleotides outside the gene matches: 8. Germline lookup yields CDR1 SGHTA and CDR2 FQGNSA. This CDR3 is 15 amino acids long. The CDR3 DNA reads TGTGCCAGCAGCTTAGTGTGGCAGGGGGCGGGGACCCAGTACTTC. Its translation: CASSLVWQGAGTQYF.

The chain recombines TRBV14 with TRBJ1-5, with D tentatively TRBD1 (5 bases). The CDR3 totals 13 residues. Germline V gives CDR1 SGHDN, CDR2 FVKESK. Between the trimmed V and J ends, which lost 0 bases and 8 bases, there was a span of 8 bases. CDR3 loop: CASSQDEGEPQHF. Written as DNA, the CDR3 is TGTGCCAGCAGCCAAGATGAAGGGGAGCCCCAGCATTTT.

This clone was recorded only once. The genes are TRBV10-2 and TRBJ2-5; TRBD2 is a possible D gene (5 bases). This CDR3 is 13 amino acids long. The germline CDR1 and CDR2 sequences are WSHSY and SAAADI. The V gene lost 8 bases and the J gene lost 4 bases, with 14 bases spanning the gap. CDR3 loop: CASGVSRGETQYF. DNA of the CDR3: TGCGCCAGCGGAGTAAGTCGGGGAGAGACCCAGTACTTC.

This sequence joins TRBV2 and TRBJ2-5; possibly TRBD2 for D (5 bases). The V end was cut by 2 bases, the J end by 5 bases, with 24 bases between. This CDR3 is 18 amino acids long. The V gene's germline CDR1 is SNHLY and CDR2 FYNNEI. The CDR3 protein is CASSETRTGGRSWETQYF. Here the CDR3 DNA reads TGTGCCAGCAGTGAAACTAGAACCGGAGGTCGCAGTTGGGAGACCCAGTACTTC.

Details on this clone: The identical CDR3 is also encoded by other nucleotide sequences in the sample. J is TRBJ2-7 and V is TRBV29-1; 7 bases match TRBD1. Losses at the gene ends were 6 bases for V and 3 bases for J; bases not matched to a gene: 2. The germline CDR1 and CDR2 sequences are SQVTM and ANQGSEA. This CDR3 spans 11 amino acids. The CDR3 is CSVRDSYEQYF. The CDR3 DNA sequence: TGCAGCGTCCGGGACAGCTACGAGCAGTACTTC.

The V call is TRBV2, the J call TRBJ2-5; D is uncertain. Trimming took 6 bases from V and 9 from J, leaving 14 bases between them. CDR3 length: 12 amino acids. Germline CDR1 SNHLY, CDR2 FYNNEI. The CDR3 coding sequence is TGTGCCAGCAGGGGCTCCGTCGAGGCCCAGTACTTC. Protein product: CASRGSVEAQYF.

This clone was seen only once. The chain recombines TRBV10-3 with TRBJ2-7; tentative D call: TRBD1 (6 bases). The CDR3 contains 13 residues. V lost 4 bases and J 4 bases, leaving 11 bases between the germline ends. Germline values: CDR1 ENHRY, CDR2 SYGVKD. In DNA form, the CDR3 reads TGTGCCATCAGTGCAGGACAGAATTACGAGCAGTACTTC. This encodes CAISAGQNYEQYF.

The V gene is TRBV28, the J gene TRBJ1-1; the D gene is possibly TRBD1 (5 bases). The CDR3 is 12 residues long. Per the germline V gene, CDR1 is MDHEN and CDR2 is SYDVKM. V was clipped by 4 bases and J by 11 bases, with 14 bases between them. The CDR3 DNA is TGTGCCAGCAGTTCGGGGCGGACTAAGGCTTTCTTT. It encodes CASSSGRTKAFF.

This clone was seen more than once but under ten times. The J gene is TRBJ1-1, the V gene TRBV10-3; D is unclear. The germline V gene encodes CDR1 ENHRY and CDR2 SYGVKD. The CDR3 sequence is 13 residues long. V dropped 11 bases and J dropped 0 bases, with 13 bases sitting between them. In nucleotides, the CDR3 is TGTGCCGCCAGCAGAGTCTTGAACACTGAAGCTTTCTTT. It is translated as CAASRVLNTEAFF.